The 27 T cell receptor beta chains below all came from one sample that was sequenced in a study of cytomegalovirus exposure and HLA in healthy donors. Primers included in the PCR were 60 Vbeta and 13 Jbeta primers. Generated by immunoSEQ multiplex PCR, the TCRdb table keeps only in-frame clones and is missing some. The table records some 130,000 clones, 80% of them present only once. Material: PBMCs. The receptors here all came from a man younger than 45 in good health and CMV-seronegative.

V is TRBV4-1 and J is TRBJ2-5; D gene unclear. The J call is doubtful: the DNA matches TRBJ2-7 better. The CDR3 contains 16 residues. CDR1 is MGHRA, CDR2 YSYEKL, per germline. The CDR3 spells CASSQDFAPLLYEQYF. CDR3 bases: TGCGCCAGCAGCCAAGATTTTGCACCCCTCCTCTACGAGCAGTACTTC.

The rearrangement links TRBV7-2 to TRBJ2-2; 8 bases agree with TRBD1. The CDR3 length is 13 residues. From germline, CDR1 is SGHTA and CDR2 FQGNSA. Trimming at V came to 5 bases and at J to 8 bases, leaving 4 bases not matched to a gene. The CDR3 reads CASSPRGPGELFF. The CDR3 nucleotides read TGTGCCAGCAGCCCCAGGGGGCCGGGGGAGCTGTTTTTT.

Only one count was recorded for this clone. V is TRBV2 and J is TRBJ2-1; unclear D gene. Germline CDR1 and CDR2: SNHLY and FYNNEI. V gave up 0 bases and J gave up 2 bases, with 14 bases separating them. This CDR3 region has 17 residues. CDR3 nucleotides: TGTGCCAGCAGTGAAGCGCTTCTGGTGGGCCCCTACAATGAGCAGTTCTTC. Translating gives CASSEALLVGPYNEQFF.

V gene TRBV7-9 combines with J gene TRBJ1-2, with a weak D call TRBD1 (6 bases). The CDR3 extends over 12 amino acids. Per germline, CDR1 SEHNR and CDR2 FQNEAQ (reference sequence). The V end lost 4 bases, the J end lost 8 bases, and 11 bases lay between the germline ends. CDR3 amino acids: CASSSGQSGYTF. The CDR3 DNA reads as TGTGCCAGCAGCTCAGGACAGTCGGGCTACACCTTC. Full variable domain (remainder filled in from reference TRBV7-9 and TRBJ1-2): DTGVSQNPRHKITKRGQNVTFRCDPISEHNRLYWYRQTLGQGPEFLTYFQNEAQLEKSRLLSDRFSAERPKGSFSTLEIQRTEQGDSAMYLCASSSGQSGYTFGSGTRLTVV.

The chain employs TRBV7-9 and TRBJ2-7; tentatively, D is TRBD1 (6 bases). The V end was cut by 0 bases, the J end by 2 bases, with 17 bases between. CDR3 size: 17 residues. The germline V gene encodes CDR1 SEHNR and CDR2 FQNEAQ (reference sequence). CDR3 in DNA: TGTGCCAGCAGCTTAGCGCTCGGGCAGGGGCGTACCTACGAGCAGTACTTC. Translated, it gives CASSLALGQGRTYEQYF.

The gene calls are TRBV7-9 and TRBJ2-7; D not resolved. Germline V gene lookup returns CDR1 SEHNR and CDR2 FQNEAQ (reference sequence). Trimming shortened V by 1 base and J by 4 bases, and 5 bases separated the two germline ends. This CDR3 is 12 amino acids long. CDR3 sequence reads: CASSLVQYEQYF. In DNA form, the CDR3 reads TGTGCCAGCAGCTTAGTGCAGTACGAGCAGTACTTC.

This clone was observed a handful of times. The V gene is TRBV5-5, the J gene TRBJ2-1, with 9 bases identical to TRBD1. CDR3 length: 15 residues. Germline CDR1 SGHKS, CDR2 YYEKEE (reference sequence). Trimming cost V 4 bases and J 4 bases; bases outside gene matches: 6. This CDR3 reads CASSQGQGSYNEQFF. Written as DNA, the CDR3 is TGTGCCAGCAGCCAGGGACAGGGTTCATACAATGAGCAGTTCTTC.

This clone was counted only a few times. This chain connects TRBV27 to TRBJ2-3; the D gene is possibly TRBD1 (5 bases). CDR1 and CDR2 (germline): MNHEY, SMNVEV (reference sequence). With 4 bases removed from V and 1 base from J, the gap between germline ends came to 9 bases. CDR3 length: 14 residues. The CDR3 sequence: CASSWSRGTDTQYF. The CDR3 DNA reads as TGTGCCAGCAGTTGGAGCAGGGGCACAGATACGCAGTATTTT.

The chain carries TRBV15 and TRBJ2-2, with D possibly matching TRBD1 (5 bases). V was pared by 9 bases and J by 4 bases, with 9 bases between. This CDR3 has 12 amino acids. Germline V CDR1 and CDR2: LNHNV, YYDKDF (reference sequence). The CDR3 reads CATGVGTGELFF. CDR3 sequence (DNA): TGTGCCACAGGGGTTGGCACCGGGGAGCTGTTTTTT.

The genes are TRBV5-1 and TRBJ2-7, with 7 bases aligning to TRBD1. Germline lookup yields CDR1 SGHRS and CDR2 YFSETQ. Germline trimming cut 4 bases from V and 3 bases from J; bases unmatched to any gene: 7. The CDR3 is 14 residues long. In DNA, the CDR3 is TGCGCCAGCAGCCGGACAGGATCCAACTACGAGCAGTACTTC. Protein: CASSRTGSNYEQYF.

The V call is TRBV19, the J call TRBJ1-1, with a tentative D call TRBD1 (6 bases). The CDR3 is 14 residues long. Germline V lookup: CDR1 LNHDA, CDR2 SQIVND (reference sequence). The ends were cut back, 6 bases at V and 4 bases at J, with 15 bases in the middle. The DNA of the CDR3 is TGTGCCAGTAGAATGCAGGGGCTGGGCACTGAAGCTTTCTTT. Translated, it gives CASRMQGLGTEAFF.

The table lists this clone with a count of one. The chain is built from TRBV11-3 and TRBJ2-5; TRBD1 agrees at 10 bases. CDR3 length equals 15 residues. The V gene end was trimmed by 5 bases and the J gene end by 5 bases; junction bases not matched to a gene: 8. The germline CDR1 and CDR2 sequences are SGHNT and YENEEA. The CDR3, as DNA: TGTGCCAGCAGCGCGAGACAGGGGGCAGGGGAGACCCAGTACTTC. This gives the protein CASSARQGAGETQYF.

The rearrangement uses TRBV5-1 and TRBJ2-2; D possibly corresponds to TRBD2 (5 bases). Looked up from germline, CDR1 is SGHRS and CDR2 is YFSETQ. Trimming took 4 bases from V and 7 from J, leaving 14 bases between them. This CDR3 comprises 14 residues. The CDR3 loop is CASSRQRGSGELFF. For the CDR3, the DNA is TGCGCCAGCAGCCGCCAGCGAGGGAGCGGGGAGCTGTTTTTT.

As DNA, the CDR3 is TGTGCCAGCAGCAGGGGACAGGGGACTGAAAAACTGTTTTTT. Protein product: CASSRGQGTEKLFF. The V gene is TRBV7-8, the J gene TRBJ1-4; 10 bases line up with TRBD1. Trimming removed 5 bases from V and 7 bases from J; junction bases left unmatched: 4. The V gene's germline CDR1 is SGHVS and CDR2 FQNEAQ. The CDR3 covers 14 residues.

The CDR3 loop is CASSQEASTYEQYF. Here the CDR3 DNA reads TGTGCCAGCAGCCAGGAGGCAAGCACCTACGAGCAGTACTTC. This chain uses TRBV4-2 with TRBJ2-7; possibly TRBD2 for D (5 bases). Looked up from germline, CDR1 is LGHNA and CDR2 is YNFKEQ. The ends were cut back, 3 bases at V and 2 bases at J, with 11 bases in the middle. The CDR3 sequence is 14 residues long.

V gene TRBV2 combines with J gene TRBJ2-1; 9 positions agree with TRBD2. CDR1 is SNHLY, CDR2 FYNNEI, per germline. The CDR3 consists of 13 residues. Trimming at V came to 7 bases and at J to 7 bases, leaving 5 bases not matched to a gene. DNA of the CDR3: TGTGCCAGCACGCGGACTAGCGCGAATGAGCAGTTCTTC. Translation: CASTRTSANEQFF. Using reference TRBV2 and TRBJ2-1 for the parts outside the CDR3, the full variable domain is EPEVTQTPSHQVTQMGQEVILRCVPISNHLYFYWYRQILGQKVEFLVSFYNNEISEKSEIFDDQFSVERPDGSNFTLKIRSTKLEDSAMYFCASTRTSANEQFFGPGTRLTVL.

V gene TRBV28 combines with J gene TRBJ2-4, with D tentatively TRBD1 (5 bases). CDR3 size: 12 residues. Germline V gene data show CDR1 as MDHEN and CDR2 as SYDVKM. Trimming took off 5 bases at V and 10 bases at J, with 12 bases between the two ends. The CDR3 spells CASSPRATIQYF. The CDR3 DNA follows: TGTGCCAGCAGTCCCAGGGCGACGATTCAGTACTTC.

The CDR3 sequence is CASSHEGVEDYEQYF. Here the CDR3 DNA reads TGTGCCAGCAGTCACGAGGGAGTGGAAGACTACGAGCAGTACTTC. The chain is built from TRBV28 and TRBJ2-7, with D tentatively TRBD2 (5 bases). Trimming pared 5 bases from V and 3 bases from J, leaving 17 bases between. Germline CDR1 MDHEN, CDR2 SYDVKM. This CDR3 spans 15 amino acids.

V and J are TRBV14 and TRBJ2-1; TRBD2 matches 9 bases. Germline V gene data show CDR1 as SGHDN and CDR2 as FVKESK. Trimming removed 0 bases from V and 2 bases from J; junction bases left unmatched: 5. This CDR3 contains 17 residues. In DNA form, the CDR3 reads TGTGCCAGCAGCCAAGATGAGGCTAGCGGGACCTACAATGAGCAGTTCTTC. Amino acids: CASSQDEASGTYNEQFF.

As concerns this clone: The junction departs from the called germline gene at one end, perhaps through a read error. This chain links TRBV30 with TRBJ1-2; a possible D gene is TRBD1 (6 bases). This CDR3 contains 15 residues. Germline loops: CDR1 GTSNPN, CDR2 SVGIG (reference sequence). CDR3 coding DNA: TGTGCCTGGGAAGTGGGGGCCGAATTTGACTATGGCTACCCCTTC. It specifies CAWEVGAEFDYGYPF.

The chain is built from TRBV4-1 and TRBJ2-5, with TRBD1 matching over 11 bases. CDR3 length equals 19 residues. Losses at the gene ends were 4 bases for V and 2 bases for J; bases not matched to a gene: 15. Germline V CDR1 and CDR2: MGHRA, YSYEKL. This CDR3 reads CASSPRAWTGGDFQETQYF. In nucleotides, the CDR3 is TGCGCCAGCAGCCCCCGAGCCTGGACAGGGGGCGATTTTCAAGAGACCCAGTACTTC.

The chain combines TRBV5-6 with TRBJ1-5; D perhaps matches TRBD1 (6 bases). Deletions cut 4 bases from V and 0 bases from J, with 20 bases between. This CDR3 has 18 residues. Germline V CDR1 and CDR2: SGHDT, YYEEEE. The CDR3 reads CASSARHRDRYSNQPQHF. The CDR3 bases are TGTGCCAGCAGCGCCAGACATAGAGACAGGTATAGCAATCAGCCCCAGCATTTT.

This clone was seen more than once but under ten times. The chain recombines TRBV5-4 with TRBJ2-1; maybe TRBD2 (6 bases). The CDR3 length is 14 residues. The germline V and J ends were trimmed by 6 bases and 5 bases, with 15 bases remaining between them. Germline values: CDR1 SGHNT, CDR2 YYREEE (reference sequence). The CDR3 coding sequence is TGTGCCAGCACCATCGCTAGCGTCGACAATGAGCAGTTCTTC. Amino acids: CASTIASVDNEQFF.

The genes are TRBV30 and TRBJ2-7, with 8 positions matching TRBD2. The CDR3 runs to 14 residues. J was trimmed by 3 bases and V by 6 bases; bases with no gene match: 10. Germline V gene sequence: CDR1 GTSNPN, CDR2 SVGIG (reference sequence). CDR3 sequence (DNA): TGTGCCTGCCCCTCCCGGCGGGGGGTCTACGAGCAGTACTTC. Its protein product is CACPSRRGVYEQYF.

The chain links TRBV7-6 to TRBJ2-5; tentatively, D is TRBD2 (5 bases). V was trimmed by 1 base and J by 4 bases, leaving 13 bases between them. CDR3 length: 15 residues. CDR1 and CDR2 from the germline V gene are SGHVS and FNYEAQ. The CDR3 protein is CASSLEPRGLETQYF. CDR3 DNA: TGTGCCAGCAGCTTAGAACCTCGAGGGCTAGAGACCCAGTACTTC.

The chain recombines TRBV4-3 with TRBJ2-1; TRBD2 aligns across 8 bases. The CDR3 runs 19 residues. CDR1 and CDR2 (germline): LGHNA, YSLEER. V shed 1 base and J 0 bases; nucleotides not matched to a gene: 11. The CDR3 loop is CASSQAQTSVLYSYNEQFF. Here the CDR3 DNA reads TGCGCCAGCAGCCAAGCCCAGACTAGCGTCCTGTACTCCTACAATGAGCAGTTCTTC.

The count of this clone is one. The V call is TRBV11-3, the J call TRBJ2-3; 7 nucleotides align to TRBD2. The trim removed 5 bases at V and 3 bases at J, leaving 8 bases unmatched. Germline CDR1 and CDR2: SGHNT and YENEEA. CDR3 length: 15 amino acids. CDR3 DNA: TGTGCCAGCAGCCCTGGGGGGAGGGTAACAGATACGCAGTATTTT. It is translated as CASSPGGRVTDTQYF.